Listed here are 14 T cell receptor beta chains from one sample, sequenced in a study of cytomegalovirus exposure and HLA in healthy donors. Amplification used 60 Vbeta primers and 13 Jbeta primers. The method was immunoSEQ multiplex PCR; TCRdb's version includes in-frame clones alone and lacks a portion of them. The top ten clones hold roughly 4% of a sample with about 150,000 clones, about 80% of them seen once. Sequenced input: PBMCs. Receptors were obtained from a woman aged 40 to 55 in good health and CMV-seronegative.

The V gene is TRBV28, the J gene TRBJ1-6; D might be TRBD1 (6 bases). The CDR3 length is 15 residues. Trimming took off 6 bases at V and 8 bases at J, with 17 bases between the two ends. Germline CDR1 and CDR2: MDHEN and SYDVKM. CDR3 nucleotides: TGTGCCAGCAGGCCGCCCACAGGGAGAGATTCACCCCTCCACTTT. Translating gives CASRPPTGRDSPLHF. Variable domain in full (rest from reference TRBV28 and TRBJ1-6): DVKVTQSSRYLVKRTGEKVFLECVQDMDHENMFWYRQDPGLGLRLIYFSYDVKMKEKGDIPEGYSVSREKKERFSLILESASTNQTSMYLCASRPPTGRDSPLHFGNGTRLTVT.

V usage is TRBV6-1 and J usage is TRBJ1-1; the match to TRBD1 covers 9 bases. The CDR3 sequence is 13 residues long. Germline lookup yields CDR1 MNHNS and CDR2 SASEGT. Trimming took 8 bases from V and 6 from J; bases not matched to a gene: 7. The CDR3 reads CASLQGARPEAFF. DNA of the CDR3: TGTGCCAGCTTACAGGGGGCGCGGCCTGAAGCTTTCTTT.

This clone was counted a few times. The chain employs TRBV6-5 and TRBJ2-5; D may be TRBD1 (6 bases). The V gene lost 7 bases and the J gene lost 2 bases, with 17 bases spanning the gap. This CDR3 has 15 residues. The germline gives CDR1 MNHEY, CDR2 SVGAGI. The CDR3 DNA sequence: TGTGCCAGCACTGACTCCCGGGACACACAAGAGACCCAGTACTTC. As protein: CASTDSRDTQETQYF.

The chain links TRBV4-1 to TRBJ2-1, with TRBD2 matching over 10 bases. The CDR3 runs 16 residues. CDR1 is MGHRA, CDR2 YSYEKL, per germline. The V segment lost 1 base and the J segment 2 bases; nucleotides outside the gene matches: 2. The CDR3 DNA sequence: TGCGCCAGCAGCCAAGTAGCGGGAGGAACCTACAATGAGCAGTTCTTC. Translating it yields CASSQVAGGTYNEQFF.

This clone has a handful of counts. The chain carries TRBV2 and TRBJ1-1; D gene unclear. Germline V lookup: CDR1 SNHLY, CDR2 FYNNEI. This CDR3 is 11 amino acids long. Trimming took off 6 bases at V and 3 bases at J, with 5 bases between the two ends. CDR3 bases: TGTGCCAGCAGCCGGGACACTGAAGCTTTCTTT. This encodes CASSRDTEAFF.

The CDR3 here is CASRERERFYEQYF. The CDR3 DNA is TGCGCCAGCAGGGAGCGGGAGCGCTTCTACGAGCAGTACTTC. The V call is TRBV10-2, the J call TRBJ2-7, with 8 bases identical to TRBD2. V was pared by 6 bases and J by 3 bases, with 7 bases of the junction left unmatched. This CDR3 is built from 14 residues. Germline CDR1 reads WSHSY; CDR2 reads SAAADI.

The chain joins TRBV2 to TRBJ1-1; possibly TRBD1 for D (6 bases). This CDR3 comprises 14 residues. The V gene lost 6 bases and the J gene lost 6 bases, with 17 bases spanning the gap. Germline values: CDR1 SNHLY, CDR2 FYNNEI. In DNA, the CDR3 is TGTGCCAGCAGCGTTGACAGGATAATAGCTGAAGCTTTCTTT. Translating it yields CASSVDRIIAEAFF.

This clone was detected once. This rearrangement joins TRBV5-1 to TRBJ2-2; 11 nucleotides align to TRBD1. Germline V gives CDR1 SGHRS, CDR2 YFSETQ. The CDR3 runs to 15 residues. After removal of 9 bases from V and 4 bases from J, the junction contained 8 bases not matched to a gene. The CDR3 DNA reads TGCGCCACCGGACAGGGGGCGAGGGTCACCGGGGAGCTGTTTTTT. Amino acids: CATGQGARVTGELFF.

The chain links TRBV19 to TRBJ2-3, with TRBD1 identical over 8 bases. The CDR3 spans 16 residues. Germline assignment: CDR1 LNHDA and CDR2 SQIVND (reference sequence). V trimming: 6 bases; J trimming: 0 bases; junction bases outside the gene matches: 8. The CDR3 DNA follows: TGTGCCAGTAGGATGACAGGGGCAGTTAGCACAGATACGCAGTATTTT. This sequence encodes CASRMTGAVSTDTQYF.

The V gene is TRBV5-1, the J gene TRBJ1-4; 7 nucleotides line up with TRBD1. Germline V gene lookup returns CDR1 SGHRS and CDR2 YFSETQ. The CDR3 covers 13 residues. After removal of 4 bases from V and 10 bases from J, the junction contained 7 bases not matched to a gene. For the CDR3, the DNA is TGCGCCAGCAGCCGGCAGGGGGACGTAAAACTGTTTTTT. It specifies CASSRQGDVKLFF.

The chain recombines TRBV7-9 with TRBJ2-3, with D unresolved. Germline CDR1 is SEHNR and CDR2 is FQNEAQ (reference sequence). V dropped 5 bases and J dropped 5 bases, with 11 bases sitting between them. CDR3 length equals 13 residues. The CDR3 DNA reads TGTGCCAGCAGCATCTTGGCCCAAGATACGCAGTATTTT. As protein: CASSILAQDTQYF.

This CDR3 is CASSTGVGGGGGYEQYF. The CDR3 DNA is TGTGCCAGCTCCACAGGGGTTGGGGGAGGAGGAGGGTACGAGCAGTACTTC. V and J are TRBV19 and TRBJ2-7, with D tentatively TRBD1 (7 bases). CDR1 and CDR2 (germline): LNHDA, SQIVND (reference sequence). This CDR3 region has 17 residues. Between the trimmed V and J ends, which lost 9 bases and 4 bases, there was a span of 28 bases.

This clone appeared a single time. The rearrangement uses TRBV6-5 and TRBJ1-3; 7 nucleotides line up with TRBD1. This CDR3 region has 15 residues. CDR1 is MNHEY and CDR2 is SVGAGI in the germline V gene. V trimming: 5 bases; J trimming: 6 bases; junction bases outside the gene matches: 10. The DNA for the CDR3 is TGTGCCAGCAGTCCTTCGACAGGGATAGAAAACACCATATATTTT. It specifies CASSPSTGIENTIYF.

CDR3 residues: CASSRLTGPNTEAFF. CDR3 sequence (DNA): TGTGCCAGCAGCCGGTTGACAGGGCCGAACACTGAAGCTTTCTTT. The chain recombines TRBV14 with TRBJ1-1; TRBD1 matches at 7 bases. V was clipped by 4 bases and J by 1 base; unmatched bases: 6. The germline gives CDR1 SGHDN, CDR2 FVKESK. This CDR3 has 15 residues.